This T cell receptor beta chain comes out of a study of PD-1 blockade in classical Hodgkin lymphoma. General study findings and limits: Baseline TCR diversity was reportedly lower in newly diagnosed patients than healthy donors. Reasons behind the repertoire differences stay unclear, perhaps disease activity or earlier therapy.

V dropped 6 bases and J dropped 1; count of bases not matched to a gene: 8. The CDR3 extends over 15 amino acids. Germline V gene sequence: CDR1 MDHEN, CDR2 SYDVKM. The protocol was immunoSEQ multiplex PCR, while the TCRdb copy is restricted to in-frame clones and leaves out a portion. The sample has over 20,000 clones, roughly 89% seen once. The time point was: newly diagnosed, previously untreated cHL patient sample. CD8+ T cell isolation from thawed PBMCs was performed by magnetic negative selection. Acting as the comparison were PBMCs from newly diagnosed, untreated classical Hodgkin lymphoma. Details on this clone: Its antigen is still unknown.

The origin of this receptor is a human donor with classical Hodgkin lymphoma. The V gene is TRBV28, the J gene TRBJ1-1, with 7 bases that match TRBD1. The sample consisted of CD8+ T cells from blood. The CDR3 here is CASRERGGANTEAFF. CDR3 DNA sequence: TGTGCCAGCAGAGAAAGAGGGGGCGCGAACACTGAAGCTTTCTTT.